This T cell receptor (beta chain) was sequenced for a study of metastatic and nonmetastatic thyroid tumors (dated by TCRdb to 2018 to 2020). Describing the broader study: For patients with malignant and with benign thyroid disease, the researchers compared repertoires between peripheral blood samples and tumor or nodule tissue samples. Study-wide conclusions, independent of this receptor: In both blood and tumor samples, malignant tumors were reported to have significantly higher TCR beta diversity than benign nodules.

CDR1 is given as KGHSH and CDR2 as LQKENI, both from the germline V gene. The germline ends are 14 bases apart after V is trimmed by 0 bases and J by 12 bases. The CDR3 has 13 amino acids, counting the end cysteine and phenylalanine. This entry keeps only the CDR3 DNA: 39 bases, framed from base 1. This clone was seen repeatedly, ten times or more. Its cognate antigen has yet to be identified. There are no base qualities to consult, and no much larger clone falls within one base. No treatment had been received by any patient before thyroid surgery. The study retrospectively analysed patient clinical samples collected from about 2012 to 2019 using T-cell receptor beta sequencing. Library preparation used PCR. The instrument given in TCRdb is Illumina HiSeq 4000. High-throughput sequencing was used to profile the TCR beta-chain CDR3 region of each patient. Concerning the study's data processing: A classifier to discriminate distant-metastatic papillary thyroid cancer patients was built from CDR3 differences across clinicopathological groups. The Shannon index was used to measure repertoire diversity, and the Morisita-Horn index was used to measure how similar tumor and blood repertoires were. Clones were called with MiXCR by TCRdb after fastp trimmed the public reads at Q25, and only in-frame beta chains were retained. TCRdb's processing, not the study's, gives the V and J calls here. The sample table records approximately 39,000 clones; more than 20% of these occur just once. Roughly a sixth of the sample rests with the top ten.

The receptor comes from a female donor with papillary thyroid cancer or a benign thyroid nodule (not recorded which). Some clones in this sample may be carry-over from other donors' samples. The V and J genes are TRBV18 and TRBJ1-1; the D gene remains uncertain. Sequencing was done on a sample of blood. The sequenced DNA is TGTGCCAGCTCACCACCGGCCAGTGGGAAAACTTTCTTT. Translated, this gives CASSPPASGKTFF.